Below, one TCR beta chain is given with its context. Other DNA sequences in the same sample also yield this CDR3. The data were obtained in a study of blood T cell repertoires in COVID-19. Study at large: Whether acute or convalescent, the COVID-19 samples came from the United States, Italy and Spain.

Losses at the gene ends were 2 bases for V and 0 bases for J; bases not matched to a gene: 5. Per the germline V gene, CDR1 is SGHKS and CDR2 is YYEKEE (reference sequence). This CDR3 region has 18 residues. Per the study methods: Reference gene primer amplification gave nucleated cell count estimates. Assay: immunoSEQ multiplex PCR; the TCRdb copy retains only in-frame clones and omits some. V and J calls and clone size are copied from that table; D and trimming were computed from the DNA. The data contain about 170,000 clones, around four fifths of them singletons. The source is a woman aged 70-85 years who had recovered from COVID-19. The V call is TRBV5-5, the J call TRBJ1-4, with 12 bases lining up with TRBD1. Sequencing input: peripheral blood. CDR3 in DNA: TGTGCCAGCAGCTTAGGGACAGGGGGCAGGTCAACTAATGAAAAACTGTTTTTT. Amino acids: CASSLGTGGRSTNEKLFF.